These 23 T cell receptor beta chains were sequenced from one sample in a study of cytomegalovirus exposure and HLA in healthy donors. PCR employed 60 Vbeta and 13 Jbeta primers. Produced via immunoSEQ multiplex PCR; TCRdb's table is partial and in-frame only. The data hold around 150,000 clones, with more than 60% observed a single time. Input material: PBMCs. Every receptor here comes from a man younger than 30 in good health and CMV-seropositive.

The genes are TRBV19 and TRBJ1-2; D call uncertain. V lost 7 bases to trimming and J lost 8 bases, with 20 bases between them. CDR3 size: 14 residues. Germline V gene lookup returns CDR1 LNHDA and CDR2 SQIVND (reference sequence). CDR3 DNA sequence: TGTGCCAGTAAAGCCCTAGTGAACGAAGTGGGCTACACCTTC. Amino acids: CASKALVNEVGYTF. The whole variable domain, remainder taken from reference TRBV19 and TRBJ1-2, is DGGITQSPKYLFRKEGQNVTLSCEQNLNHDAMYWYRQDPGQGLRLIYYSQIVNDFQKGDIAEGYSVSREKKESFPLTVTSAQKNPTAFYLCASKALVNEVGYTFGSGTRLTVV.

The CDR3 DNA is TGTGCCAGCAGTTTAAGGGCCGGGACAGGGGCCACCGGGGAGCTGTTTTTT. Encoded protein: CASSLRAGTGATGELFF. The chain joins TRBV27 to TRBJ2-2, with 10 bases matching TRBD1. Germline-derived CDR1 and CDR2 are MNHEY and SMNVEV (reference sequence). The CDR3 consists of 17 residues. V dropped 2 bases and J dropped 4; count of bases not matched to a gene: 7.

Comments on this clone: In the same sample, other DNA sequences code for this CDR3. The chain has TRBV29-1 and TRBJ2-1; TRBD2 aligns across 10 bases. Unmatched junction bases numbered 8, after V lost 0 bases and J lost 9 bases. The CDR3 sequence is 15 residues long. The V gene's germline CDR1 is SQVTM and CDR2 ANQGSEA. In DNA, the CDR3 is TGCAGCGTTGAAGATGGGACTAGCGTTTACGGTGAGCAGTTCTTC. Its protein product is CSVEDGTSVYGEQFF.

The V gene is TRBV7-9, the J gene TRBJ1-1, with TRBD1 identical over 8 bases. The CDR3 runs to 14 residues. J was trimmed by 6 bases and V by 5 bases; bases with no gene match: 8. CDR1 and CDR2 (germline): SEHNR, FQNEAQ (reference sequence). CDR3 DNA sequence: TGTGCCAGCAGCCCCGACAGGGGAGCCTCTGAAGCTTTCTTT. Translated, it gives CASSPDRGASEAFF.

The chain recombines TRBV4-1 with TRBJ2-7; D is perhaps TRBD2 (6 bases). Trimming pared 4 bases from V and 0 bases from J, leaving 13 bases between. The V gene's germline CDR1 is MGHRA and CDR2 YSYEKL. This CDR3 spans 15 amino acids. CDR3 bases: TGCGCCAGCAGCCCGGGGGTAGAGGTCTCCTACGAGCAGTACTTC. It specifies CASSPGVEVSYEQYF.

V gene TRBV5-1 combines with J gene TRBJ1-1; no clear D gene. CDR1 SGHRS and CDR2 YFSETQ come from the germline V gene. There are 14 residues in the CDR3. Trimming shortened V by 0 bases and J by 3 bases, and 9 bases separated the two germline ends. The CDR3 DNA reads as TGCGCCAGCAGCTTGGCAGCTAGAGACACTGAAGCTTTCTTT. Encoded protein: CASSLAARDTEAFF.

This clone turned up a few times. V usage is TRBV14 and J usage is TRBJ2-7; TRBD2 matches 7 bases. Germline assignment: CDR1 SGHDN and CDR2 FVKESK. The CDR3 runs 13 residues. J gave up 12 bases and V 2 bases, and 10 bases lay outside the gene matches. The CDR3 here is CASSQSGTTNAYF. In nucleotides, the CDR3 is TGTGCCAGCAGCCAATCGGGGACTACCAACGCGTACTTC. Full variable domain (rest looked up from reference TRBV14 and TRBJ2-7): EAGVTQFPSHSVIEKGQTVTLRCDPISGHDNLYWYRRVMGKEIKFLLHFVKESKQDESGMPNNRFLAERTGGTYSTLKVQPAELEDSGVYFCASSQSGTTNAYFGPGTRLTVT.

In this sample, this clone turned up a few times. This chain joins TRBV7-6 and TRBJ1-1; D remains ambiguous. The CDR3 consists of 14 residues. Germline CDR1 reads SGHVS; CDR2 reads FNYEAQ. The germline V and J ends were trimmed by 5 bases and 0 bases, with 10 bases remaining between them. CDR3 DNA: TGTGCCAGCAGCCCACAGTACTTGAACACTGAAGCTTTCTTT. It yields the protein CASSPQYLNTEAFF.

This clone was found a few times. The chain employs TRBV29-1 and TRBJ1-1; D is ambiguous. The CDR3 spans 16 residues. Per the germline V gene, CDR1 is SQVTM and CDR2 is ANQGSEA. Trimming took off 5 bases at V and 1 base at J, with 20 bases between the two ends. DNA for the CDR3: TGCAGCGTTAAGGATTTCGGGGTAATCGGGAACACTGAAGCTTTCTTT. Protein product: CSVKDFGVIGNTEAFF.

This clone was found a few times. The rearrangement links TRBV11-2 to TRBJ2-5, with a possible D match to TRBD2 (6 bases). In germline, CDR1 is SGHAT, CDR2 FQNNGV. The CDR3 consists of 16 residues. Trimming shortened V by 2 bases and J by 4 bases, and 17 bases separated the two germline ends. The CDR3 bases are TGTGCCAGCAGCTTACGTCCCAGGCCCGGGGGAGAGACCCAGTACTTC. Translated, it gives CASSLRPRPGGETQYF.

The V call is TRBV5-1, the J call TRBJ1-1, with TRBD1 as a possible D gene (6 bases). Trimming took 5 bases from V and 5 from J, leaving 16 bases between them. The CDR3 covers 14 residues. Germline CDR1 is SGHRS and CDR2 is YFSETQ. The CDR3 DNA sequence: TGCGCCAGCAGGGAGGGGGGGTCCGGGACTGAAGCTTTCTTT. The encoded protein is CASREGGSGTEAFF.

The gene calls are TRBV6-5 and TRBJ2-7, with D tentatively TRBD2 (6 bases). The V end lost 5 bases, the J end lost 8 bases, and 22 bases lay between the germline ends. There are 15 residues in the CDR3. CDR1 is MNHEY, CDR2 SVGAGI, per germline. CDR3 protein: CASSVRDSPPLKQYF. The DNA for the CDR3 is TGTGCCAGCAGTGTGCGGGACTCCCCACCACTGAAGCAGTACTTC.

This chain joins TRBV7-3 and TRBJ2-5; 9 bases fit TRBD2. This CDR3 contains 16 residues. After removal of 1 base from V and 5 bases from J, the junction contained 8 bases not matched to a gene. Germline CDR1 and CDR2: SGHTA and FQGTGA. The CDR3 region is CASSLNGGRASETQYF. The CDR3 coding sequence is TGTGCCAGCAGCTTAAATGGCGGGAGGGCCTCGGAGACCCAGTACTTC.

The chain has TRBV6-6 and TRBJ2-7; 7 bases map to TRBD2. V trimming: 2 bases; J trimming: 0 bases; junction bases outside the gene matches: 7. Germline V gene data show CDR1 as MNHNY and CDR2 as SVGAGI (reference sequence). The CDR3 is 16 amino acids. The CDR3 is CASSYTAGTTSYEQYF. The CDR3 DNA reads TGTGCCAGCAGTTACACCGCCGGGACTACCTCCTACGAGCAGTACTTC.

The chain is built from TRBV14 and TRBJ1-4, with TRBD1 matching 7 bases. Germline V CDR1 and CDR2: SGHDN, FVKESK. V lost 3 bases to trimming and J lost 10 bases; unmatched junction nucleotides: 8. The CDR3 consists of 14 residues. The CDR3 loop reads CASSQTGLGVKLFF. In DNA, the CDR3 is TGTGCCAGCAGCCAGACAGGGCTCGGGGTAAAACTGTTTTTT.

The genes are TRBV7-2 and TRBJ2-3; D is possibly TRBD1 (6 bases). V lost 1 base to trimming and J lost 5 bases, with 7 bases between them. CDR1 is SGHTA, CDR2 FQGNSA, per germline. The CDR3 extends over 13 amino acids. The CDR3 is CASSLGGLDTQYF. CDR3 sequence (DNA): TGTGCCAGCAGCTTAGGGGGGCTAGATACGCAGTATTTT.

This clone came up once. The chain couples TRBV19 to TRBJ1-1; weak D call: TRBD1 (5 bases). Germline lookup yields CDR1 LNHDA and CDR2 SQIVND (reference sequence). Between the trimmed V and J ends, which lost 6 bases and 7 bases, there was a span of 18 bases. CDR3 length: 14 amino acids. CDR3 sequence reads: CASRRDVGGVEAFF. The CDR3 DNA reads TGTGCCAGTAGAAGGGACGTGGGAGGGGTTGAAGCTTTCTTT.

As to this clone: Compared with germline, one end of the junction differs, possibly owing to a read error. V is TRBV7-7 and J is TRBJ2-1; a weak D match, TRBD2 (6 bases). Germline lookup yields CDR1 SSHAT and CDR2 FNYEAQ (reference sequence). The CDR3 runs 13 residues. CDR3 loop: CASSPGTLNEQFF. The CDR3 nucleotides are TGTGCTAGCAGCCCTGGGACTTTAAATGAGCAGTTCTTC.

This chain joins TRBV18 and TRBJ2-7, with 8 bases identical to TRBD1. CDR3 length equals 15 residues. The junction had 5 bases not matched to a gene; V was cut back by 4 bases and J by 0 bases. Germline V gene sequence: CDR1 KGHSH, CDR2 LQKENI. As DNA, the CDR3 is TGTGCCAGCTCACTGGACAGGGCAGCCTCCTACGAGCAGTACTTC. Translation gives CASSLDRAASYEQYF.

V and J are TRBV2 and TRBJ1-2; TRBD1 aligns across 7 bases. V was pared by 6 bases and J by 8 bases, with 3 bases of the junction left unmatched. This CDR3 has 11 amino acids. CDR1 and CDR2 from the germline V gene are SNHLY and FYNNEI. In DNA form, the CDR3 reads TGTGCCAGCAGCGACAGGGCCGGCTACACCTTC. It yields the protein CASSDRAGYTF. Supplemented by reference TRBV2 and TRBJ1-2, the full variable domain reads EPEVTQTPSHQVTQMGQEVILRCVPISNHLYFYWYRQILGQKVEFLVSFYNNEISEKSEIFDDQFSVERPDGSNFTLKIRSTKLEDSAMYFCASSDRAGYTFGSGTRLTVV.

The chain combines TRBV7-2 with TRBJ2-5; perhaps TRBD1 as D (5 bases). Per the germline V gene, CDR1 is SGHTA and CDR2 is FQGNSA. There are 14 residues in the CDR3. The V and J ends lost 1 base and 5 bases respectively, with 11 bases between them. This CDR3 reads CASSLERGGETQYF. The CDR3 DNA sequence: TGTGCCAGCAGCTTAGAAAGGGGCGGTGAGACCCAGTACTTC.

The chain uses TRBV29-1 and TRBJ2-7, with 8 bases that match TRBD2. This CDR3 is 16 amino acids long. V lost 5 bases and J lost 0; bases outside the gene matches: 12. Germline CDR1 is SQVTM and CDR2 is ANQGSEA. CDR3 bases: TGCAGCGTTCGGGGGACTAGTAGGGGGAGCTCCTACGAGCAGTACTTC. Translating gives CSVRGTSRGSSYEQYF.

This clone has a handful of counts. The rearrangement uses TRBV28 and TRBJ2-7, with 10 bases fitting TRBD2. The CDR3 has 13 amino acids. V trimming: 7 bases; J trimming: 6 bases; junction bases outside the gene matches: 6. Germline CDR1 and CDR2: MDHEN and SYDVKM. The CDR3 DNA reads TGTGCCAGCAACCCAGCGGGAGGGCCCGAGCAGTACTTC. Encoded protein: CASNPAGGPEQYF.